This T cell receptor beta chain emerged from a study of T cell repertoires in cytomegalovirus infection. On the study more broadly: Indications of both CMV infection and matching HLA type were provided by public TCR beta signatures.

Findings of the study overall: Clonotype analysis showed dominance of the ex vivo response by HLA-C-restricted CMV-specific TCR beta clonotypes. Totalled public TCR beta family frequency picked out people who carried CMV plus the relevant HLA.

Using its own MiXCR run on the reads, TCRdb lists one record per CDR3 protein. Of some 240,000 distinct CDR3 sequences listed, about a sixth are singletons. Notes on this clonotype: Its matching antigen is unknown.

This TCR derives from a human donor in good health (CMV status not recorded). Some clones in this sample may be carry-over from other donors' samples. The sample taken for sequencing was CD8+ T cells from PBMCs.

The CDR3 nucleotides read TGTGCCAGCAGCCACAGGGCCCCGAACACTGAAGCTTTCTTT. Its protein product is CASSHRAPNTEAFF. The chain links TRBV7-9 to TRBJ1-1; tentatively, D is TRBD1 (6 bases). V lost 5 bases, J lost 1 base, and 11 bases lay in between. The CDR3 totals 14 residues. Germline CDR1 SEHNR, CDR2 FQNEAQ (reference sequence).